Below, 5 T cell receptor beta chains from the same sample are listed, as sequenced in a study of T cells expressing NK-cell markers. From its re-call of the 5' RACE reads, TCRdb lists each CDR3 protein once, without DNA. This specimen shows about 440,000 distinct CDR3 sequences; the ten leading clones hold 7.3%. Sequencing used blood T cells: a sorted CD56 or NKG2C T cell subset, CD4+ or CD8+ T cells, or bulk PBMC T cells (not recorded which). The receptor source for this set is a woman between 18 and 70 years old in good health.

The chain recombines TRBV7-3 with TRBJ1-1. The CDR3 consists of 13 residues. Germline V gene sequence: CDR1 SGHTA, CDR2 FQGTGA. CDR3 sequence: CASSAGGHTEAFF.

The rearrangement links TRBV29-1 to TRBJ2-7; TCRdb's D call of TRBD2 is untestable without DNA. CDR3 length equals 14 residues. Germline values: CDR1 SQVTM, CDR2 ANQGSEA. CDR3 sequence: CSVVRGAGSYEQYF.

The chain couples TRBV20-1 to TRBJ2-5. Germline-derived CDR1 and CDR2 are DFQATT and SNEGSKA (reference sequence). The CDR3 length is 13 residues. The CDR3 sequence is CSARDGEKETQYF.

The chain uses TRBV25-1 and TRBJ1-6; TCRdb's D call, TRBD1, is unchecked because there is no DNA. The CDR3 is 15 amino acids. From germline, CDR1 is MGHDK and CDR2 SYGVNS. This CDR3 is CASSESQGQGTPLHF.

The genes are TRBV7-9 and TRBJ1-2; TCRdb lists TRBD1, though no DNA is available to test this call. The CDR3 has 14 amino acids. CDR1 and CDR2 (germline): SEHNR, FQNEAQ (reference sequence). The CDR3 protein is CASSLAGTGGDYTF.